This T cell receptor (beta chain) was recovered during a study of T cells in Graves' hyperthyroidism and ophthalmopathy. Trimming stripped 2 bases from V and 0 bases from J, with 13 bases between. The CDR3 runs to 16 residues. What was amplified from RNA transcripts were TCR beta CDR3 regions. HTBI primers were used for first-round RT-PCR of the TCR CDR3. TCRdb re-called the multiplex PCR reads through MiXCR, storing one row per CDR3 protein. The data hold nearly 600,000 distinct CDR3 sequences, with 14% observed a single time. Those patients with uncontrolled infection, other autoimmune disease, pregnancy or lactation were excluded. This clonotype occurred many times.

The clonotype comes from a woman aged 25 to 39 with Graves' hyperthyroidism that later progressed to Graves' ophthalmopathy. Sequenced: blood. The J gene is TRBJ1-1, the V gene TRBV12-3 or TRBV12-4; D not resolved. This chain's CDR3 is CASSLPPFMLNTEAFF. In nucleotides, the CDR3 is TGTGCCAGCAGTTTACCCCCATTTATGCTGAACACTGAAGCTTTCTTT.